The text below deals with one T cell receptor (beta chain). No antigen is known for it. The entry originates in a study of shared clonotypes between healthy human individuals. Study summary: Participating donors consisted of two women and a few men aged 18 to 49. Used for every donor were three CD4 naive, three CD4 memory, two CD8 naive and one CD8 memory plate. Study observations and caveats: Between a handful of donors, naive CD4 clonotypes were shared at a level of around 5.1%.

The V gene's germline CDR1 is LNHNV and CDR2 YYDKDF (reference sequence). The ends lost 0 bases at V and 4 bases at J; junction bases unmatched: 6. The CDR3 is made up of 17 amino acids. Only in-frame clones appear in the TCRdb table, and some are missing; sequencing was by immunoSEQ multiplex PCR. The sample has roughly 1,500,000 clones; 95% to 99% are singletons. The V gene is TRBV15, the J gene TRBJ2-6; 7 nucleotides align to TRBD1. The receptor was isolated from a man younger than 45 in good health. Sequenced material: naive CD4+ T cells sorted from blood. Subset: CD45RA+ positively selected. CDR3 protein: CATSRDPWTGGANVLTF. In DNA, the CDR3 is TGTGCCACCAGCAGAGATCCCTGGACAGGCGGGGCCAACGTCCTGACTTTC.